This TCR beta chain emerged from a study of CD8+ T cells in alopecia areata (dated by TCRdb to 2017 to 2018). With respect to the entire study: The treated patients took part in an open-label pilot trial in which moderate-to-severe alopecia areata was treated with oral tofacitinib at 5 to 10 mg twice daily. Clonality in the scalp was compared among normal scalp (n=4), patchy alopecia areata scalp (n=8), and alopecia totalis/universalis scalp (n=8). TCRbeta CDR3 regions were amplified by immunoSEQ multiplex PCR with 35 Vbeta forward and 13 Jbeta reverse primers. Biopsies were taken from tofacitinib-treated patients at baseline and again at 4 and 24 weeks into treatment, and several of those patients also had a later scalp biopsy. To study T cell clonal expansion in alopecia areata, the researchers applied high-throughput TCRbeta sequencing to both the C3H/HeJ mouse model and human patients. RNA was obtained with the PAXgene miRNA kit for fixed scalp, the miRNeasy kit for PBMCs, and the RNeasy kit for mouse skin. On the human side, TCRbeta sequencing was run on scalp tissue and on sorted CD4+ and CD8+ peripheral blood T cells from healthy controls and from alopecia areata patients with either patchy or totalis/universalis disease. Patients stayed on tofacitinib for 6 to 18 months and then had 6 months of follow-up off drug so that delayed response and recurrence could be assessed.

Notes on this clone: No cognate antigen has been identified for it. No much larger clonotype is one base removed from it; base qualities were not supplied.

The method was the immunoSEQ multiplex PCR assay. RNA was extracted from all samples and reverse transcribed into cDNA, which served as template for TCR sequencing. SuperScript III was used for first-strand cDNA synthesis, primed with a 2:1 mix of oligo-dT and random hexamers. Amplification bias was assessed with a synthetic immune receptor repertoire, and residual bias was removed computationally. The study's processing was this. Raw reads were preprocessed to remove errors, and CDR3 was defined according to IMGT conventions as the region from the conserved cysteine to phenylalanine. Clonality was computed as 1 minus the Shannon entropy, with the entropy normalized by log2 of the number of productive unique TCRs. Whether scalp clones were CD4 or CD8 was inferred by matching scalp TCRbeta sequences against CD4 and CD8 repertoires sorted from blood. This is the immuneACCESS table as TCRdb keeps it, with only in-frame sequences that have V and J called. A part of the clones is gone; compared with another copy, unresolved V genes explain less than half, and the rest is unexplained. V and J calls and clone size are copied from that table; D and trimming were computed from the DNA. The sample table lists some 150,000 clones, about 72% of them with a count of one. The top ten hold about an eighth of the sample.

Points the paper makes about the study in general: Shared TCR sequences between patients were less evident than in mice, which may be partly attributable to HLA diversity in the patient population. Lesional scalp, especially in alopecia totalis/universalis, showed higher clonality and more expanded CD8+ clones than normal scalp, suggesting antigenic drive. Scalp TCR repertoire analysis is complicated because resident alphabeta T cells in normal human skin are also sequenced, whereas mouse skin is dominated by gammadelta T cells.

The germline V gene provides CDR1 SGHRS and CDR2 YFSETQ. A distance of 21 bases separates the germline ends of V and J, which lose 4 bases and 4 bases respectively. From the cysteine through the phenylalanine, the CDR3 covers 16 amino acids. Solely the CDR3 DNA is kept, with 48 bases framed from the first base. This specimen's time point label, per the study, means: baseline before oral tofacitinib. Peripheral blood and lesional scalp punch biopsies were obtained from patients with alopecia areata. PBMCs were separated by density centrifugation and stained for CD3, CD4 and CD8, after which CD4+ and CD8+ T cells were sorted on a FACSAria.

Sequences were derived from CD8+ T cells sorted from blood, sampled at week 0. This clonotype was sampled from a human donor with alopecia areata. The V gene is TRBV5-1 and the J gene is TRBJ2-7; the D segment could be TRBD1, given 6 matching bases. The DNA sequence is given as TGCGCCAGCAGCACTGTCGACGGGGACATAAGATACGAGCAGTACTTC. This yields the protein CASSTVDGDIRYEQYF.